This TCR beta chain was found in a study of post-analysis software for immune sequencing data. In the study overall: The cohort encompassed relapsing-remitting, secondary progressive and progressive-relapsing multiple sclerosis disease courses. Findings of the study overall: Compared against controls, patients with multiple sclerosis displayed significantly lower normalized Chao1 diversity. Patients carried 4 or 5 TRBV segments more frequently than controls did, and TRBV5-6, TRBV5-1 and TRBV20-1 were among them. F-measure co-clustering was strong for batch-matched samples.

The table lists this clonotype with a few counts. Its antigen is as yet unknown. The CDR3 contains 15 residues. V gave up 5 bases and J gave up 3 bases, with 17 bases separating them. The germline V gene encodes CDR1 SEHNR and CDR2 FQNEAQ (reference sequence). Unique molecular identifiers were built into the TCR beta cDNA libraries. T cells numbering roughly 0.95 to 10 million yielded 450,000 to 500,000 cDNA molecules. MiXCR was run by TCRdb on the PCR reads, yielding one entry per CDR3 protein. The sample consists of roughly 800,000 distinct CDR3 sequences, around 46% of them appearing once. This chain uses TRBV7-9 with TRBJ2-7; D not certain. The specimen sequenced was blood. The receptor was derived from a girl aged 5-17 years with multiple sclerosis. For the CDR3, the DNA is TGTGCCAGCAGCGACCGTTTAGCTGGGGACTACGAGCAGTACTTC. Amino acids: CASSDRLAGDYEQYF.